This T cell receptor (beta chain) was recovered during a study of shared clonotypes between healthy human individuals. Study-wide context: Used for every donor were three CD4 naive, three CD4 memory, two CD8 naive and one CD8 memory plate. Study observations and caveats: Incompleteness in sorted-subset sequencing, despite large depth, was shown by rarefaction. Clonotype sharing levels among donors were expected to vary with sequencing depth.

Per germline, CDR1 GTSNPN and CDR2 SVGIG (reference sequence). Trimming took off 0 bases at V and 8 bases at J, with 19 bases between the two ends. The CDR3 loop spans 15 amino acids. As regards this clone: What it binds is unknown.

The assay was immunoSEQ multiplex PCR, and TCRdb's table has in-frame clones only and misses some. Of around 1.9 million clones listed, just over 90% are singletons. Naivety among CD8 cells was defined by CD45RO negativity and positive CCR7 selection, thereby excluding terminally differentiated effector memory CD45RA+ cells. This clonotype was sampled from a man aged 18 to 29 in good health. Some clones in this sample may be carry-over from other donors' samples. The chain has TRBV30 and TRBJ2-5, with D possibly matching TRBD2 (6 bases). The sample comprised naive CD8+ T cells from PBMCs. CDR3 region: CAWSVVPVGGRTQYF. CDR3 coding DNA: TGTGCCTGGAGTGTAGTCCCAGTTGGGGGGAGAACCCAGTACTTC.